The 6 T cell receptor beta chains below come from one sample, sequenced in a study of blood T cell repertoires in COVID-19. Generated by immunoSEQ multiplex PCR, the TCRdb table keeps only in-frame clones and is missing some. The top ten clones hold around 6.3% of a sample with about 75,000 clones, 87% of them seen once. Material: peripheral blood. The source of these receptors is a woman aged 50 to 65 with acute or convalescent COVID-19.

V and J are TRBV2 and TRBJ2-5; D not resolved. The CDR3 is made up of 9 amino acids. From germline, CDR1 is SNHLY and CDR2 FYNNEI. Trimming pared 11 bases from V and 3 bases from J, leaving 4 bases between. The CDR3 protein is CAVEETQYF. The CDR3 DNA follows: TGTGCCGTCGAAGAGACCCAGTACTTC.

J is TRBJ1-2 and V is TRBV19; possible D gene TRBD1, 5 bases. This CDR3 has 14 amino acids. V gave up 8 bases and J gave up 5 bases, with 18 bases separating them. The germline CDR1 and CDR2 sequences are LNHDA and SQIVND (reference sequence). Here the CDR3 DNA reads TGTGCCAGTTCAACCAGATGGGGCGAGTATGGCTACACCTTC. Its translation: CASSTRWGEYGYTF.

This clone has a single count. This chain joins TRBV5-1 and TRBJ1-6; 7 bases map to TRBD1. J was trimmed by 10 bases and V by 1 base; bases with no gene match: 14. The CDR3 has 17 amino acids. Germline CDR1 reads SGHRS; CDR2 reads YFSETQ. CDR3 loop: CASSLLPGGTMGSPLHF. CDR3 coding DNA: TGCGCCAGCAGCTTGCTCCCAGGGGGAACGATGGGGTCACCCCTCCACTTT. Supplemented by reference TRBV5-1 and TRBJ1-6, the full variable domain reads KAGVTQTPRYLIKTRGQQVTLSCSPISGHRSVSWYQQTPGQGLQFLFEYFSETQRNKGNFPGRFSGRQFSNSRSEMNVSTLELGDSALYLCASSLLPGGTMGSPLHFGNGTRLTVT.

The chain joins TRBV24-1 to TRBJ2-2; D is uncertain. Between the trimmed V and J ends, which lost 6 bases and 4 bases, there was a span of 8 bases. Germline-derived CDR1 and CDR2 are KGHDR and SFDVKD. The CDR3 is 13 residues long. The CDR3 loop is CATSLPLTGELFF. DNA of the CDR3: TGTGCCACCAGTCTCCCTCTCACCGGGGAGCTGTTTTTT.

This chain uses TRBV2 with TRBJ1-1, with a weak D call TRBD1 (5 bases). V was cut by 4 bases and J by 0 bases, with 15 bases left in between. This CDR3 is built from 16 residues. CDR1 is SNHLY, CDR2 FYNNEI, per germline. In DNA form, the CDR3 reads TGTGCCAGCAGTGTAGACGGGGGATTGGTGAACACTGAAGCTTTCTTT. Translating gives CASSVDGGLVNTEAFF. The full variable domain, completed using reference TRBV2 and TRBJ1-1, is EPEVTQTPSHQVTQMGQEVILRCVPISNHLYFYWYRQILGQKVEFLVSFYNNEISEKSEIFDDQFSVERPDGSNFTLKIRSTKLEDSAMYFCASSVDGGLVNTEAFFGQGTRLTVV.

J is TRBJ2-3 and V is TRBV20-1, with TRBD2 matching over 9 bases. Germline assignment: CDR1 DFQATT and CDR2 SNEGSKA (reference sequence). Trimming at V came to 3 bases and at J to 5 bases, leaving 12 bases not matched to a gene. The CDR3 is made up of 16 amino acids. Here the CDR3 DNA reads TGCAGTGCTAGTAGGAGGCGGGAGGGCCGTGGAGATACGCAGTATTTT. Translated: CSASRRREGRGDTQYF.